Following are 14 T cell receptor beta chains from one sample sequenced in a study of blood T cell repertoires in COVID-19 (dated by TCRdb to about 2020). Library method: the immunoSEQ multiplex PCR assay. Entries here come from immuneACCESS through TCRdb and include only in-frame sequences with V and J called. Some clones fail to appear in such tables; in the studies checked, an unresolved V gene covers under half of the shortfall, and the cause of the remainder is unknown. This sample comprises 250,000 to 300,000 clones, over 70% of them detected only once. The leading ten clones occupy over 3% of the sample. The sample was peripheral blood. The receptor source for this set is an elderly woman with acute or convalescent COVID-19.

The rearrangement links TRBV2 to TRBJ2-7; possibly TRBD1 for D (5 bases). Per the germline V gene, CDR1 is SNHLY and CDR2 is FYNNEI. The CDR3 is 12 amino acids. The V end lost 10 bases, the J end lost 4 bases, and 14 bases lay between the germline ends. DNA of the CDR3: TGTGCCACAGGGCGCCGGAGATACGAGCAGTACTTC. Translation gives CATGRRRYEQYF. The full variable domain, rest sourced from reference TRBV2 and TRBJ2-7, is EPEVTQTPSHQVTQMGQEVILRCVPISNHLYFYWYRQILGQKVEFLVSFYNNEISEKSEIFDDQFSVERPDGSNFTLKIRSTKLEDSAMYFCATGRRRYEQYFGPGTRLTVT.

CDR3 sequence reads: CASSWAGGGELFF. The CDR3 region has the DNA TGTGCCAGCAGCTGGGCGGGTGGCGGGGAGCTGTTTTTT. The V gene is TRBV5-6, the J gene TRBJ2-2, with D possibly TRBD2 on 5 matching bases. The CDR3 loop spans 13 amino acids. V lost 3 bases and J lost 7, with 10 bases in between. Germline CDR1 and CDR2: SGHDT and YYEEEE.

The chain combines TRBV12-5 with TRBJ2-5; tentatively, D is TRBD1 (5 bases). This CDR3 has 14 residues. Germline assignment: CDR1 LGHNT and CDR2 FRNRAP. Between the trimmed V and J ends, which lost 10 bases and 1 base, there was a span of 16 bases. CDR3 loop: CATTGATGQETQYF. The CDR3 DNA follows: TGTGCTACAACAGGCGCCACCGGCCAAGAGACCCAGTACTTC.

The chain has TRBV18 and TRBJ1-6; TRBD1 matches 9 bases. From germline, CDR1 is KGHSH and CDR2 LQKENI. The CDR3 runs to 18 residues. V shed 4 bases and J 0 bases; nucleotides not matched to a gene: 7. CDR3 bases: TGTGCCAGCTCACGGCGGGACAGGGAAAGCTCCTATAATTCACCCCTCCACTTT. Translated, it gives CASSRRDRESSYNSPLHF.

This clone appeared a few times. The rearrangement joins TRBV29-1 to TRBJ1-1, with TRBD1 matching over 10 bases. The CDR3 length is 13 residues. V was pared by 8 bases and J by 5 bases, with 8 bases of the junction left unmatched. Germline CDR1 SQVTM, CDR2 ANQGSEA. This CDR3 reads CSIRDRGRTEAFF. The CDR3 DNA sequence: TGCAGCATAAGAGACAGGGGGCGGACTGAAGCTTTCTTT. The variable domain in full, completed from reference TRBV29-1 and TRBJ1-1, reads SAVISQKPSRDICQRGTSLTIQCQVDSQVTMMFWYRQQPGQSLTLIATANQGSEATYESGFVIDKFPISRPNLTFSTLTVSNMSPEDSSIYLCSIRDRGRTEAFFGQGTRLTVV.

This clone was detected only a few times. The V gene is TRBV19, the J gene TRBJ2-1; D might be TRBD2 (7 bases). V gave up 5 bases and J gave up 5 bases, with 19 bases separating them. The CDR3 is 16 amino acids. The germline gives CDR1 LNHDA, CDR2 SQIVND (reference sequence). The CDR3 nucleotides read TGTGCCAGTAGTTGGGGGGGCCTAAAGAAGGACAATGAGCAGTTCTTC. Translating it yields CASSWGGLKKDNEQFF. The full variable domain, its missing parts supplied by reference TRBV19 and TRBJ2-1, is DGGITQSPKYLFRKEGQNVTLSCEQNLNHDAMYWYRQDPGQGLRLIYYSQIVNDFQKGDIAEGYSVSREKKESFPLTVTSAQKNPTAFYLCASSWGGLKKDNEQFFGPGTRLTVL.

This chain joins TRBV27 and TRBJ1-4; possible D gene TRBD1, 5 bases. Trimming took 6 bases from V and 8 from J, leaving 16 bases between them. Germline V CDR1 and CDR2: MNHEY, SMNVEV (reference sequence). The CDR3 runs 14 residues. The CDR3: CASRLGGVREKLFF. In DNA form, the CDR3 reads TGTGCCAGCAGACTAGGAGGGGTAAGGGAAAAACTGTTTTTT.

The chain employs TRBV27 and TRBJ1-1; D is unclear. V lost 3 bases and J lost 0, with 8 bases in between. This CDR3 is 14 amino acids long. Germline V CDR1 and CDR2: MNHEY, SMNVEV (reference sequence). The CDR3 DNA follows: TGTGCCAGCAGTTTCAACAGAGTGAACACTGAAGCTTTCTTT. This encodes CASSFNRVNTEAFF.

The chain is built from TRBV12-3 or TRBV12-4 and TRBJ2-1; TRBD2 is a possible D gene (5 bases). This CDR3 region has 12 residues. V was cut by 6 bases and J by 9 bases, with 12 bases left in between. Here the CDR3 reads CASRISAGEQFF. CDR3 DNA: TGTGCCAGCAGGATTAGCGCGGGTGAGCAGTTCTTC.

CDR3 in DNA: TGTGCCAGCAGCCGGTGGGTGGGACAGGGGTCCGTGAACACTGAAGCTTTCTTT. This codes for CASSRWVGQGSVNTEAFF. V is TRBV3-1 (or the pseudogene TRBV3-2) and J is TRBJ1-1; 10 bases fit TRBD1. V was clipped by 4 bases and J by 0 bases; unmatched bases: 11. CDR1 is LGHDT, CDR2 YNNKEL, per germline (reference sequence). The CDR3 length is 18 residues.

The chain uses TRBV5-6 and TRBJ2-3; 14 nucleotides align to TRBD2. CDR3 length: 18 residues. V gave up 4 bases and J gave up 4 bases; unmatched junction bases: 11. Germline CDR1 reads SGHDT; CDR2 reads YYEEEE. In nucleotides, the CDR3 is TGTGCCAGCAGCCTCACAGGGCGGACTAGCGGGAGGTCAGATACGCAGTATTTT. Translated: CASSLTGRTSGRSDTQYF.

The sample holds one count of this clone. The rearrangement joins TRBV2 to TRBJ1-2; D gene ambiguous. The germline V gene encodes CDR1 SNHLY and CDR2 FYNNEI. The CDR3 consists of 13 residues. V shed 1 base and J shed 2 bases, with 5 bases lying between them. CDR3 coding DNA: TGTGCCAGCAGTGAAGGGGAGAACTATGGCTACACCTTC. Amino acids: CASSEGENYGYTF.

This rearrangement joins TRBV5-4 to TRBJ1-2; perhaps TRBD1 as D (6 bases). Germline V gene sequence: CDR1 SGHNT, CDR2 YYREEE (reference sequence). V lost 2 bases, J lost 7 bases, and 12 bases lay in between. CDR3 length: 13 amino acids. The CDR3 bases are TGTGCCAGCAGCTTTCAGGGGTCCGTTGGCTACACCTTC. Residues: CASSFQGSVGYTF. Complete variable domain (other parts from reference TRBV5-4 and TRBJ1-2): ETGVTQSPTHLIKTRGQQVTLRCSSQSGHNTVSWYQQALGQGPQFIFQYYREEENGRGNFPPRFSGLQFPNYSSELNVNALELDDSALYLCASSFQGSVGYTFGSGTRLTVV.

The V gene is TRBV19, the J gene TRBJ2-5; unclear D gene. The CDR3 contains 13 residues. Trimming took off 6 bases at V and 5 bases at J, with 13 bases between the two ends. Per the germline V gene, CDR1 is LNHDA and CDR2 is SQIVND (reference sequence). CDR3 DNA: TGTGCCAGTAGGGAGTTGTGGCAGGAGACCCAGTACTTC. It specifies CASRELWQETQYF.